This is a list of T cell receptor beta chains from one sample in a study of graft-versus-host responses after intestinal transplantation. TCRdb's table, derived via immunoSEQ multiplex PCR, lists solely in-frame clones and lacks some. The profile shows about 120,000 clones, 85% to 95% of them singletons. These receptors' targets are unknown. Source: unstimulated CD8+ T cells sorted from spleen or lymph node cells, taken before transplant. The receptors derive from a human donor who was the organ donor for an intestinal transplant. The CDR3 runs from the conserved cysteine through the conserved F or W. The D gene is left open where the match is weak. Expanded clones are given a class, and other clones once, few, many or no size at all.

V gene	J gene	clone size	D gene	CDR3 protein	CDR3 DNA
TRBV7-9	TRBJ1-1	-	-	CASQLEGGEAFF	TGTGCCAGCCAACTCGAAGGGGGTGAAGCTTTCTTT
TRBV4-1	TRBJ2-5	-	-	CASSQVFGLRETQYF	TGCGCCAGCAGCCAAGTATTTGGCCTGCGAGAGACCCAGTACTTC
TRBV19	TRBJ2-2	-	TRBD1	CASTTTGGGGGELFF	TGTGCCAGTACTACGACAGGGGGAGGAGGCGGGGAGCTGTTTTTT
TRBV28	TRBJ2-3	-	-	CASSWTSTDTQYF	TGTGCCAGCAGTTGGACTAGCACAGATACGCAGTATTTT
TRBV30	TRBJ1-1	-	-	CAWRGGHSAEAFF	TGTGCCTGGAGGGGTGGGCATAGCGCTGAAGCTTTCTTT
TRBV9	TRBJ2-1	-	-	CASSVGPDTNNEQFF	TGTGCCAGCAGCGTAGGGCCTGATACTAACAATGAGCAGTTCTTC
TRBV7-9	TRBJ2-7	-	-	CASSTTSGTASYEQYF	TGTGCCAGCAGCACAACTTCCGGGACGGCATCCTACGAGCAGTACTTC
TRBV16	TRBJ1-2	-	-	CASSQSPPRYTF	TGTGCCAGCAGCCAATCCCCTCCTCGCTACACCTTC
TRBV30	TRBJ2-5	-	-	CAWSAPSWGSSFETQYF	TGTGCCTGGAGTGCCCCCTCCTGGGGTTCCTCTTTCGAGACCCAGTACTTC
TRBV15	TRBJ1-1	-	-	CATSRKTRITNTEAFF	TGTGCCACCAGCAGGAAAACCAGAATAACGAACACTGAAGCTTTCTTT
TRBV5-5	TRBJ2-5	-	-	CASSFGRTGVQYF	TGTGCCAGCAGCTTCGGACGGACCGGGGTCCAGTACTTC
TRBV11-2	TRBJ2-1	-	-	CASSLGLRTVLYNEQFF	TGTGCCAGCAGCTTAGGGCTCCGGACGGTGCTCTACAATGAGCAGTTCTTC
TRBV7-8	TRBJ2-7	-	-	CASSAETRSRYEQYF	TGTGCCAGCAGCGCTGAGACTAGATCCCGCTACGAGCAGTACTTC
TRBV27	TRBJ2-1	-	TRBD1	CASGWTGSSYNEQFF	TGTGCCAGCGGGTGGACAGGGAGCTCCTACAATGAGCAGTTCTTC
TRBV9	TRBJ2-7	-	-	CASSVSPGAIYEQYF	TGTGCCAGCAGCGTATCACCGGGAGCAATCTACGAGCAGTACTTC
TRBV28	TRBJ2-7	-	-	CASSSPRYRDGPGQYF	TGTGCCAGCAGTTCCCCCCGGTACAGGGATGGGCCAGGGCAGTACTTC
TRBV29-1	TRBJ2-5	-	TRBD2	CSVEKVAGETQYF	TGCAGCGTTGAGAAGGTAGCGGGGGAGACCCAGTACTTC
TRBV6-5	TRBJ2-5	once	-	CASSSAYRSSQYF	TGTGCCAGCAGTTCTGCCTACCGCTCCTCCCAGTACTTC
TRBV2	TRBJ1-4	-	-	CASIGGLETNEKLFF	TGTGCCAGCATAGGGGGGCTGGAAACTAATGAAAAACTGTTTTTT
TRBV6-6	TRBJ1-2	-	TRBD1	CASSYGDRGNYGYTF	TGTGCCAGCAGTTACGGGGACAGGGGAAACTATGGCTACACCTTC
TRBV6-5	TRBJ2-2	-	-	CASSYTSGGTGELFF	TGTGCCAGCAGTTACACAAGTGGGGGGACCGGGGAGCTGTTTTTT
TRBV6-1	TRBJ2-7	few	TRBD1	CASSVKQGSSYEQYF	TGTGCCAGCAGTGTAAAACAGGGGTCCTCCTACGAGCAGTACTTC
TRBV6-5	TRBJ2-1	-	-	CASSSGMESNEQFF	TGTGCCAGCAGTTCGGGGATGGAATCCAATGAGCAGTTCTTC
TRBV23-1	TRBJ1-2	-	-	CASSQLVNYGYTF	TGCGCCAGCAGTCAATTAGTTAACTATGGCTACACCTTC
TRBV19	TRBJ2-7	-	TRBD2	CASSGGLASEQYF	TGTGCCAGTAGTGGGGGACTAGCGAGCGAGCAGTACTTC
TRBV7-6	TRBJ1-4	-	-	CASSLSTNEKLFF	TGTGCCAGCAGCTTATCCACTAATGAAAAACTGTTTTTT